Presented here are 15 T cell receptor beta chains from one specimen sequenced in a study of T cell repertoires in cytomegalovirus infection. TCRdb fed the reads into MiXCR, producing one record per CDR3 protein. The table has about 490,000 distinct CDR3 sequences, about 15% seen once. The sample taken for sequencing was CD8+ T cells from PBMCs. These receptors came from a human donor in good health (CMV status not recorded). Some clones in this sample may be carry-over from other donors' samples.

This clonotype was seen a single time. CDR3 loop: CSARWASGGNQETQYF. The CDR3 DNA sequence: TGCAGTGCTAGATGGGCTAGCGGAGGGAACCAAGAGACCCAGTACTTC. The V and J genes are TRBV20-1 and TRBJ2-5; TRBD2 matches 7 bases. V lost 2 bases, J lost 0 bases, and 9 bases stayed unmatched. Germline CDR1 DFQATT, CDR2 SNEGSKA (reference sequence). CDR3 length: 16 residues.

This clonotype was seen at least ten times. The chain couples TRBV11-2 to TRBJ2-7; D might be TRBD1 (5 bases). Trimming removed 5 bases from V and 7 bases from J, with 12 bases in between. Germline V gene data show CDR1 as SGHAT and CDR2 as FQNNGV. The CDR3 is made up of 12 amino acids. Here the CDR3 reads CASSLGAFEQYF. The DNA of the CDR3 is TGTGCCAGCAGCCTAGGGGCGTTTGAGCAGTACTTC.

V and J are TRBV19 and TRBJ2-6; D ambiguous. Between the trimmed V and J ends, which lost 0 bases and 0 bases, there was a span of 6 bases. The V gene's germline CDR1 is LNHDA and CDR2 SQIVND (reference sequence). The CDR3 has 16 residues. CDR3 in amino acids: CASSIDGYSGANVLTF. Written as DNA, the CDR3 is TGTGCCAGTAGTATAGATGGTTACTCTGGGGCCAACGTCCTGACTTTC. Combining the CDR3 with reference TRBV19 and TRBJ2-6 gives the whole variable domain DGGITQSPKYLFRKEGQNVTLSCEQNLNHDAMYWYRQDPGQGLRLIYYSQIVNDFQKGDIAEGYSVSREKKESFPLTVTSAQKNPTAFYLCASSIDGYSGANVLTFGAGSRLTVL.

Concerning this clonotype itself: A clone one base away is much larger, so this may be a read error. No conserved phenylalanine or tryptophan ends this CDR3, so it is likely a read error. The V call is TRBV4-1, the J call TRBJ2-1, with D perhaps TRBD1 (5 bases). Deletions cut 5 bases from V and 4 bases from J, with 15 bases between. Germline assignment: CDR1 MGHRA and CDR2 YSYEKL. The CDR3 contains 15 residues. The DNA for the CDR3 is TGCGCCAGCAGCTCAAGGGGTCAGGGTTACAATGAGCAGTTCTTA. It encodes CASSSRGQGYNEQFL.

This clonotype has at least ten counts. The V gene is TRBV6-5, the J gene TRBJ2-1, with TRBD2 matching over 11 bases. This CDR3 contains 16 residues. With 4 bases clipped from V and 6 bases from J, the junction kept 8 bases outside the gene matches. The germline gives CDR1 MNHEY, CDR2 SVGAGI. CDR3 region: CASSLTPGTSGNEQFF. The CDR3 nucleotides read TGTGCCAGCAGTTTAACTCCCGGGACTAGCGGCAATGAGCAGTTCTTC.

There are many counts of this clonotype. The chain combines TRBV11-2 with TRBJ1-1, with a possible D match to TRBD1 (6 bases). This CDR3 spans 14 amino acids. The V and J ends lost 5 bases and 1 base respectively, with 11 bases between them. Germline V gene data show CDR1 as SGHAT and CDR2 as FQNNGV. The CDR3 loop reads CASSPGAANTEAFF. The CDR3 DNA sequence: TGTGCCAGCAGCCCAGGGGCGGCGAACACTGAAGCTTTCTTT.

The chain employs TRBV5-4 and TRBJ2-5, with D perhaps TRBD2 (6 bases). Germline CDR1 is SGHNT and CDR2 is YYREEE (reference sequence). V was pared by 4 bases and J by 4 bases, with 14 bases between. The CDR3 spans 14 residues. CDR3 protein: CASSGGLPGETQYF. As DNA, the CDR3 is TGTGCCAGCAGCGGGGGACTCCCGGGAGAGACCCAGTACTTC.

This clonotype was seen ten or more times. The chain employs TRBV27 and TRBJ2-3, with TRBD2 identical over 12 bases. Germline CDR1 MNHEY, CDR2 SMNVEV (reference sequence). Germline trimming cut 4 bases from V and 6 bases from J; bases unmatched to any gene: 20. CDR3 size: 20 residues. CDR3: CASSSQLGTGRLAGVDTQYF. DNA for the CDR3: TGTGCCAGCAGTTCCCAGCTCGGGACAGGACGACTAGCGGGAGTGGATACGCAGTATTTT.

The chain couples TRBV19 to TRBJ1-1; D unresolved. The CDR3 spans 14 residues. In germline, CDR1 is LNHDA, CDR2 SQIVND (reference sequence). Trimming removed 6 bases from V and 5 bases from J, with 16 bases in between. Here the CDR3 DNA reads TGTGCCAGTAGCCTGGTAGGTCTGGGGACTGAAGCTTTCTTT. Translated: CASSLVGLGTEAFF. Full variable domain (outside the CDR3, taken from reference TRBV19 and TRBJ1-1): DGGITQSPKYLFRKEGQNVTLSCEQNLNHDAMYWYRQDPGQGLRLIYYSQIVNDFQKGDIAEGYSVSREKKESFPLTVTSAQKNPTAFYLCASSLVGLGTEAFFGQGTRLTVV.

This clonotype was detected ten times or more. The chain joins TRBV6-4 to TRBJ1-1; 9 bases agree with TRBD1. The CDR3 has 17 residues. V trimming: 5 bases; J trimming: 3 bases; junction bases outside the gene matches: 13. Germline CDR1 is MRHNA and CDR2 is SNTAGT. The CDR3 DNA reads TGTGCCAGCAGTAAAAAGGGACAGGGTCAGCCGGACACTGAAGCTTTCTTT. Translated: CASSKKGQGQPDTEAFF.

This clonotype was seen a few times. This sequence joins TRBV4-1 and TRBJ1-1; the match to TRBD1 covers 10 bases. Trimming at V came to 8 bases and at J to 5 bases, leaving 5 bases not matched to a gene. Germline CDR1 is MGHRA and CDR2 is YSYEKL. The CDR3 spans 13 residues. The CDR3 loop reads CASAGTGVTEAFF. In DNA, the CDR3 is TGCGCCAGCGCCGGGACAGGGGTAACTGAAGCTTTCTTT.

This clonotype was observed at least ten times. The V gene is TRBV7-9, the J gene TRBJ1-1; D perhaps matches TRBD1 (6 bases). The CDR3 has 17 residues. V was pared by 1 base and J by 3 bases, with 18 bases between. The germline V gene has CDR1 SEHNR and CDR2 FQNEAQ (reference sequence). The CDR3 region has the DNA TGTGCCAGCAGCTTAGGAAGCGGGGGGCAGTCGGACACTGAAGCTTTCTTT. This gives the protein CASSLGSGGQSDTEAFF.

This clonotype was detected only a few times. This chain connects TRBV11-2 to TRBJ2-3; D gene unclear. The V gene lost 1 base and the J gene lost 1 base, with 6 bases spanning the gap. This CDR3 comprises 14 residues. Germline lookup yields CDR1 SGHAT and CDR2 FQNNGV. The CDR3 region is CASSLVHRTDTQYF. The CDR3 DNA sequence: TGTGCCAGCAGCTTAGTTCATCGCACAGATACGCAGTATTTT.

The chain uses TRBV6-5 and TRBJ1-2, with 9 bases matching TRBD1. Germline V gene lookup returns CDR1 MNHEY and CDR2 SVGAGI. CDR3 size: 13 residues. V was clipped by 2 bases and J by 8 bases; unmatched bases: 3. CDR3 nucleotides: TGTGCCAGCAGTTACGCGGGACAGGGAGGCTACACCTTC. This encodes CASSYAGQGGYTF.

This clonotype appeared many times. The V gene is TRBV7-6, the J gene TRBJ2-2, with D possibly being TRBD2 (6 bases). The germline V gene encodes CDR1 SGHVS and CDR2 FNYEAQ. CDR3 length: 16 residues. Between the trimmed V and J ends, which lost 5 bases and 6 bases, there was a span of 19 bases. Here the CDR3 reads CASSAAAGPRAGELFF. Written as DNA, the CDR3 is TGTGCCAGCAGCGCCGCCGCGGGGCCCCGGGCCGGGGAGCTGTTTTTT.